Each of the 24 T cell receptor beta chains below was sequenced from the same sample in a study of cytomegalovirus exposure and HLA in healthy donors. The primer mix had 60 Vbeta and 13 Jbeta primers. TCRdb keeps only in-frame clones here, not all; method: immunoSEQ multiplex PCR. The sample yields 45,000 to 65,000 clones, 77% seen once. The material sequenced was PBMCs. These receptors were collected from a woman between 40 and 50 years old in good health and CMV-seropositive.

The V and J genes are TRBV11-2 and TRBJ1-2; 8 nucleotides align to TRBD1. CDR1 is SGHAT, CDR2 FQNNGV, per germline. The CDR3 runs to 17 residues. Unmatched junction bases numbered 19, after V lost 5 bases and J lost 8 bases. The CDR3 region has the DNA TGTGCCAGCAGCCCGGTAGGCAGGGGGCTGACGGCAGTAGGCTACACCTTC. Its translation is CASSPVGRGLTAVGYTF.

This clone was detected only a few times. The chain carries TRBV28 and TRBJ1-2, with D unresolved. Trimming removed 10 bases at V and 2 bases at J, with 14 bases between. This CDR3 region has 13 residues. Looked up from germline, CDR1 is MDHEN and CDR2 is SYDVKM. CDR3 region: CAIRRAENYGYTF. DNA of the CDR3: TGTGCCATACGCCGAGCGGAGAACTATGGCTACACCTTC.

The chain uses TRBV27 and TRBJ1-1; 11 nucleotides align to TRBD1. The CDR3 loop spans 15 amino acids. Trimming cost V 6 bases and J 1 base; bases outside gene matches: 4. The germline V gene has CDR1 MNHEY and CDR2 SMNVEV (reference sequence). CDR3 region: CASRKGQGANTEAFF. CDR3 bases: TGTGCCAGCAGGAAAGGACAGGGGGCGAACACTGAAGCTTTCTTT.

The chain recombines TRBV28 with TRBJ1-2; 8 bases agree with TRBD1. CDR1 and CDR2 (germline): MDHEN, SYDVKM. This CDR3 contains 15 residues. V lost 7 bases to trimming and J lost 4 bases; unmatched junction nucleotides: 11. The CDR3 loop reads CASTRRDRRLYGYTF. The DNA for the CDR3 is TGTGCCAGCACTCGGAGGGACAGGAGACTCTATGGCTACACCTTC.

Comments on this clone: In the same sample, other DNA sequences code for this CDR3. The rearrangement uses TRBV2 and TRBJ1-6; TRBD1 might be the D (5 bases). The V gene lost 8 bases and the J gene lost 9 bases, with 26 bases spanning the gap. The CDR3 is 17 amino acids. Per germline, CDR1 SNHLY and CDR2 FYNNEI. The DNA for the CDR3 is TGTGCCAGCTCTATTGGGGTCGTGGGACTTCTCAGTTCACCCCTCCACTTT. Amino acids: CASSIGVVGLLSSPLHF.

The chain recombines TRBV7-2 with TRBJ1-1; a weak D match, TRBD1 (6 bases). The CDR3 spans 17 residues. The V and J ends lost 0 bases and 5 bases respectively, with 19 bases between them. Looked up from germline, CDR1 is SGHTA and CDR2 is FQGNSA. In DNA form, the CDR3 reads TGTGCCAGCAGCTTAGCGCTACAGGGAGGCGGGAGGACTGAAGCTTTCTTT. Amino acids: CASSLALQGGGRTEAFF.

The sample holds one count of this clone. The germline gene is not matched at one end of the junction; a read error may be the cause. The CDR3: CSVAVERF. CDR3 nucleotide sequence: TGCAGTGTGGCGGTGGAGCGTTTT. The rearrangement joins TRBV20-1 to TRBJ1-6; D is uncertain. The germline V gene encodes CDR1 DFQATT and CDR2 SNEGSKA (reference sequence). The CDR3 contains 8 residues.

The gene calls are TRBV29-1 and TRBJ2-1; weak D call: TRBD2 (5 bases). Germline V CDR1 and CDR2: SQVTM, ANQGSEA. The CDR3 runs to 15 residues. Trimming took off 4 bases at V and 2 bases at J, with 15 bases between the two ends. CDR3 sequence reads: CSVVPPGGPYNEQFF. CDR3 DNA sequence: TGCAGCGTTGTCCCCCCCGGAGGCCCCTACAATGAGCAGTTCTTC.

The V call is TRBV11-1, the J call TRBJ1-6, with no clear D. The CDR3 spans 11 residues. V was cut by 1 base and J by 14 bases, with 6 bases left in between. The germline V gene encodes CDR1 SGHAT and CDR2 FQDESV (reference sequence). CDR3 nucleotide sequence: TGTGCCAGCAGCTTAGACGGGGCCCTCCACTTT. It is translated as CASSLDGALHF. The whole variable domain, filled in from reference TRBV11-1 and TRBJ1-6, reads EAEVAQSPRYKITEKSQAVAFWCDPISGHATLYWYRQILGQGPELLVQFQDESVVDDSQLPKDRFSAERLKGVDSTLKIQPAELGDSAMYLCASSLDGALHFGNGTRLTVT.

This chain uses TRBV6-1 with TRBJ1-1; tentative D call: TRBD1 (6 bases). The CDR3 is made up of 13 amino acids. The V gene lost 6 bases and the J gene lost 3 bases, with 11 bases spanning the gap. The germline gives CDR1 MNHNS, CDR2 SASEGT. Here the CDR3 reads CASRGGGYTEAFF. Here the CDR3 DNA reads TGTGCCAGCAGAGGGGGTGGGTACACTGAAGCTTTCTTT.

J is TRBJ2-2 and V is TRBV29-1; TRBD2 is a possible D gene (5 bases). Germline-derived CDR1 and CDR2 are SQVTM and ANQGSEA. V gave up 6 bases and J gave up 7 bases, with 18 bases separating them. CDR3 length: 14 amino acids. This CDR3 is CSVDGVAAGGELFF. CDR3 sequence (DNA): TGCAGCGTGGACGGGGTGGCGGCCGGCGGGGAGCTGTTTTTT.

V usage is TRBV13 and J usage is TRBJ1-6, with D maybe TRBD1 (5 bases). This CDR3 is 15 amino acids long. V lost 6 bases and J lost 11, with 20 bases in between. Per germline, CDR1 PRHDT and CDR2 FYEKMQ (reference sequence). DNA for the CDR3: TGTGCCAGCAGATACCGGACGGGGGGAGGTGCACCCCTCCACTTT. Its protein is CASRYRTGGGAPLHF.

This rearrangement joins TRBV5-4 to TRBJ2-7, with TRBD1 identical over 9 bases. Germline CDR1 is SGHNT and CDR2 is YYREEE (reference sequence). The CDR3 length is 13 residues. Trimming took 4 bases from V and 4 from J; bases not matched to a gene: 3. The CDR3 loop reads CASSQQGAYEQYF. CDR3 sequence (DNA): TGTGCCAGCAGCCAACAGGGGGCTTACGAGCAGTACTTC.

CDR3 amino acids: CASSRGTSGYNEQFF. The CDR3 region has the DNA TGTGCCAGCAGCCGAGGGACTAGTGGTTACAATGAGCAGTTCTTC. This chain connects TRBV7-9 to TRBJ2-1; 8 bases align to TRBD2. The V and J ends lost 5 bases and 4 bases, in that order; junction bases with no gene match: 7. Germline V gene sequence: CDR1 SEHNR, CDR2 FQNEAQ (reference sequence). This CDR3 has 15 amino acids.

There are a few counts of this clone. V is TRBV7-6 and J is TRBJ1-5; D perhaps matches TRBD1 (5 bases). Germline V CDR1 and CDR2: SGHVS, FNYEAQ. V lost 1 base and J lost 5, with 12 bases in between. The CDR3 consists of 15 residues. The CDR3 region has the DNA TGTGCCAGCAGCTTAGAACAGGTCTGGGATCAGCCCCAGCATTTT. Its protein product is CASSLEQVWDQPQHF.

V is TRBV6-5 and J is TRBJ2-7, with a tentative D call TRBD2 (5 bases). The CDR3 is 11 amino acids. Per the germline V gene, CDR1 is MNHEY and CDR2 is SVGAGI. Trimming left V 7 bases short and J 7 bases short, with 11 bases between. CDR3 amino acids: CASKGGWEQYF. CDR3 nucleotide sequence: TGTGCCAGCAAAGGCGGGTGGGAGCAGTACTTC.

The CDR3 DNA reads as TGTGCCAGCAGTTACTTTCCGGGACAGCTCATCTTCTTT. Amino acids: CASSYFPGQLIFF. The rearrangement links TRBV6-6 to TRBJ1-1, with 7 bases aligning to TRBD1. V was pared by 1 base and J by 14 bases, with 10 bases of the junction left unmatched. The CDR3 is made up of 13 amino acids. CDR1 is MNHNY, CDR2 SVGAGI, per germline (reference sequence).

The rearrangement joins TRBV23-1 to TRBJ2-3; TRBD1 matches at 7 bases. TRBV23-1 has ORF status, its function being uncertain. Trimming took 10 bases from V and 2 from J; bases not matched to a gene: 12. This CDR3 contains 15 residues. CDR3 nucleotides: TGCGCCAACGAAATCCTGGACAGGAACACAGATACGCAGTATTTT. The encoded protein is CANEILDRNTDTQYF.

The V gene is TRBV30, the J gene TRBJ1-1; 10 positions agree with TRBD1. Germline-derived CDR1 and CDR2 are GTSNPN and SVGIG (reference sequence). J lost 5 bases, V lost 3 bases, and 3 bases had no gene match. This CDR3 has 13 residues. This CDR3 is CAWRGQGRTEAFF. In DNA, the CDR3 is TGTGCCTGGAGGGGACAGGGGAGGACTGAAGCTTTCTTT. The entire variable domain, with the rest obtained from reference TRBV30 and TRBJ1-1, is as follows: SQTIHQWPATLVQPVGSPLSLECTVEGTSNPNLYWYRQAAGRGLQLLFYSVGIGQISSEVPQNLSASRPQDRQFILSSKKLLLSDSGFYLCAWRGQGRTEAFFGQGTRLTVV.

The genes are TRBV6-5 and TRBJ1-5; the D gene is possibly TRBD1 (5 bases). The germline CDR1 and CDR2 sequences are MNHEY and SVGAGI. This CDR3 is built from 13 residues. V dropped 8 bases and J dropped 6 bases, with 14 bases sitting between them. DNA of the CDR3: TGTGCCAGCGGTTGGCAGGGAAGTCAGCCCCAGCATTTT. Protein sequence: CASGWQGSQPQHF.

The CDR3 is CASSLEAGRGSPLHF. DNA of the CDR3: TGTGCCAGCAGCTTAGAGGCAGGGAGGGGCTCACCCCTCCACTTT. The chain uses TRBV11-2 and TRBJ1-6, with D possibly TRBD1 on 5 matching bases. Germline CDR1 and CDR2: SGHAT and FQNNGV. CDR3 length equals 15 residues. V was trimmed by 0 bases and J by 10 bases, leaving 13 bases between them.

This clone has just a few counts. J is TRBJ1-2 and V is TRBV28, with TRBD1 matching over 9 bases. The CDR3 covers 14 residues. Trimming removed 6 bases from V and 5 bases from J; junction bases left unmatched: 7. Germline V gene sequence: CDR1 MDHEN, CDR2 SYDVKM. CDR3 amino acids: CASSSPGQGYGYTF. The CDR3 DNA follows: TGTGCCAGCAGCTCTCCGGGACAGGGTTATGGCTACACCTTC.

DNA of the CDR3: TGTGCCAGCAGTGACTCGGGATTATGGTATGGCTACACCTTC. Its translation: CASSDSGLWYGYTF. This chain uses TRBV2 with TRBJ1-2; D gene uncertain. Per germline, CDR1 SNHLY and CDR2 FYNNEI. The V gene lost 3 bases and the J gene lost 5 bases, with 13 bases spanning the gap. The CDR3 has 14 residues.

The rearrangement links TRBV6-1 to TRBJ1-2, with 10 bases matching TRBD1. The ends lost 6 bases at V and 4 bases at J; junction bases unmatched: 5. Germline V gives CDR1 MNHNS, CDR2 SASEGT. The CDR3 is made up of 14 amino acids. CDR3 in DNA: TGTGCCAGCAGGGGGACAGGGGAGGGCTATGGCTACACCTTC. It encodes CASRGTGEGYGYTF.